The following is a TCR beta chain sequence with its context. Antigen unknown. This sample is drawn from a study of OX40 agonist ivuxolimab in advanced cancers. Study-wide context: Among those enrolled, mean age was 60 years (range about 23 to 79) and about 79% were male.

Here immunoSEQ multiplex PCR was the method, and the copy in TCRdb shows in-frame clones only, minus some. The sample holds roughly 20,000 clones, roughly four fifths seen once. General observations from the study: The work left the antigen specificity of expanded peripheral T cells undetermined. Blood T cells, both CD4+ and CD8+, expanded clonally by week 6 at 0.1 to 3.0 mg/kg. Normalized T-cell clonal expansion was also low in a subset of nonresponders.

From germline, CDR1 is LNHNV and CDR2 YYDKDF (reference sequence). Trimming took off 0 bases at V and 1 base at J, with 7 bases between the two ends. This CDR3 spans 14 amino acids. The chain recombines TRBV15 with TRBJ2-7; tentative D call: TRBD1 (6 bases). The receptor's source is an adult with an advanced solid tumor such as melanoma, head and neck, liver or kidney cancer. The sample here was CD4+ or CD8+ T cells sorted from blood, taken in a trial of the OX40 agonist ivuxolimab. The chain's CDR3 is CATSREGGSYEQYF. As DNA, the CDR3 is TGTGCCACCAGCAGAGAAGGGGGTTCCTACGAGCAGTACTTC. Looking up the rest from reference TRBV15 and TRBJ2-7 gives the full variable domain: DAMVIQNPRYQVTQFGKPVTLSCSQTLNHNVMYWYQQKSSQAPKLLFHYYDKDFNNEADTPDNFQSRRPNTSFCFLDIRSPGLGDTAMYLCATSREGGSYEQYFGPGTRLTVT.